The clone carrying this T cell receptor (beta chain) was picked up one time. What it binds is not known. A much larger clone differs by one base, so this may be a read error. The entry originates in a study of T cell repertoires in cytomegalovirus infection. Across the study: Based on public TCR beta signatures, there were indications of CMV infection and of a matching HLA type.

Points from the study as a whole: Summed frequency of shared TCR beta families picked out CMV carriers who also had the relevant HLA. What dominated the ex vivo response were HLA-C-restricted CMV-specific TCR beta clonotypes.

This CDR3 spans 13 amino acids. The V gene's germline CDR1 is SQVTM and CDR2 ANQGSEA. The germline V and J ends were trimmed by 7 bases and 3 bases, with 16 bases remaining between them. TCRdb re-analysed the reads in MiXCR, keeping a single row per CDR3 protein. The sample shows roughly 240,000 distinct CDR3 sequences, 5% to 8.5% of them seen only once. The specimen was PBMCs. The receptor comes from a human donor in good health (CMV status not recorded). Some clones in this sample may be carry-over from other donors' samples. The rearrangement joins TRBV29-1 to TRBJ2-7; D perhaps matches TRBD1 (5 bases). CDR3 region: CSAARGQHYEQYF. CDR3 nucleotide sequence: TGCAGCGCCGCTCGCGGACAACACTACGAGCAGTACTTC.